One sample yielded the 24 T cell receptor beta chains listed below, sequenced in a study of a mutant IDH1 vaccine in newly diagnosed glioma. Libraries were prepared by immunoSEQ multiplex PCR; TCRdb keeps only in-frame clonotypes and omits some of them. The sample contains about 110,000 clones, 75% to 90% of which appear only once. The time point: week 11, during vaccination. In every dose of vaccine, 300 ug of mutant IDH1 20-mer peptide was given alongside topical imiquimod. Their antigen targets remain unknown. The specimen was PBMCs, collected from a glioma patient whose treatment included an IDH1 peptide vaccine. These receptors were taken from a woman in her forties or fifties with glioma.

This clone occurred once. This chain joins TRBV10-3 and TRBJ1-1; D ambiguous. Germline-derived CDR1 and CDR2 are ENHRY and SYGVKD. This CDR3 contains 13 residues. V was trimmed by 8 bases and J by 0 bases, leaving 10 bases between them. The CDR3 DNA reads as TGTGCCATCGGGCAGCCGGTGAACACTGAAGCTTTCTTT. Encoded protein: CAIGQPVNTEAFF.

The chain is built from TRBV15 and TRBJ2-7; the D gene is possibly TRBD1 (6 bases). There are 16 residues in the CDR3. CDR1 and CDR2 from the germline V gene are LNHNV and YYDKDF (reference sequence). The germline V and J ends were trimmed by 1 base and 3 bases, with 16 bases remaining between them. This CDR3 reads CATSRGKQGLYYEQYF. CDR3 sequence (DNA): TGTGCCACCAGCAGAGGAAAACAGGGCCTCTACTACGAGCAGTACTTC.

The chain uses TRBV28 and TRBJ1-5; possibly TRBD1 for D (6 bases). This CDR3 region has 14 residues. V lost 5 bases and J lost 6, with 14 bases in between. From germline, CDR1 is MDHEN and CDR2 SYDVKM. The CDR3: CASSPGGASQPQHF. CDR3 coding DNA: TGTGCCAGCAGTCCCGGGGGGGCATCTCAGCCCCAGCATTTT.

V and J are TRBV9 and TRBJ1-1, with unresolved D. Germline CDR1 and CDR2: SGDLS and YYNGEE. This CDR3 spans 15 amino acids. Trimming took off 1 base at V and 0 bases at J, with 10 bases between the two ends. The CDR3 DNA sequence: TGTGCCAGCAGCGTAAGTTCCGGGTTGAACACTGAAGCTTTCTTT. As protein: CASSVSSGLNTEAFF.

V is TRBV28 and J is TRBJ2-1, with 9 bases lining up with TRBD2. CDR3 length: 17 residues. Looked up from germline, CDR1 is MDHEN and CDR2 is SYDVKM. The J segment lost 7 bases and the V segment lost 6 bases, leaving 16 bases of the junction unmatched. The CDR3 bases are TGTGCCAGCAGCCTGTATGGCGGGAGGGCCCCGGGGAATGAGCAGTTCTTC. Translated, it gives CASSLYGGRAPGNEQFF.

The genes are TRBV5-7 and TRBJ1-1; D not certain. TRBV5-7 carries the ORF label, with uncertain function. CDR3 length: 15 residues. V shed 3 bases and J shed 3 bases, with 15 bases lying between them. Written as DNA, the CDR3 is TGTGCCAGCAGCTCGCGGGGTAATCGGGACACTGAAGCTTTCTTT. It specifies CASSSRGNRDTEAFF.

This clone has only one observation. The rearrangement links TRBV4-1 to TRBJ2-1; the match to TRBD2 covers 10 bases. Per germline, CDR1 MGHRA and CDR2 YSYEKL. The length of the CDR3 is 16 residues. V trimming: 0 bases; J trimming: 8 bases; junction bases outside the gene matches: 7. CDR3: CASSQEPSGSRDEQFF. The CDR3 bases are TGCGCCAGCAGCCAAGAGCCTAGCGGGAGCCGTGATGAGCAGTTCTTC.

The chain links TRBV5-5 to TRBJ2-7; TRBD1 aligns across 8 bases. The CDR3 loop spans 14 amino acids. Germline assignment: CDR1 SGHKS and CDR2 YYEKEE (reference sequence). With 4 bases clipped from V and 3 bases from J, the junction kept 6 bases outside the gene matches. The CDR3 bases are TGTGCCAGCAGCCCAGGACAGGGAGTCTACGAGCAGTACTTC. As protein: CASSPGQGVYEQYF. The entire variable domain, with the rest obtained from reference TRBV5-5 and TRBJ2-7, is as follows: DAGVTQSPTHLIKTRGQQVTLRCSPISGHKSVSWYQQVLGQGPQFIFQYYEKEERGRGNFPDRFSARQFPNYSSELNVNALLLGDSALYLCASSPGQGVYEQYFGPGTRLTVT.

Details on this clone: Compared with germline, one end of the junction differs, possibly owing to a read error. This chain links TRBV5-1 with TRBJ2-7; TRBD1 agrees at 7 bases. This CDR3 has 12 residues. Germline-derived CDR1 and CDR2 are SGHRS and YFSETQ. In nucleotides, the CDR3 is TGTGCCAGCAGCCCGACAGGGAGCGAGCAGTACTTC. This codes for CASSPTGSEQYF.

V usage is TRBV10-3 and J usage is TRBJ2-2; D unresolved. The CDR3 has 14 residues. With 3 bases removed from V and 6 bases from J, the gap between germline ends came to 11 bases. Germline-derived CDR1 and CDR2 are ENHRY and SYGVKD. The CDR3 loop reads CAISDAVGPGELFF. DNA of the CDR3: TGTGCCATCAGTGACGCGGTAGGGCCCGGGGAGCTGTTTTTT.

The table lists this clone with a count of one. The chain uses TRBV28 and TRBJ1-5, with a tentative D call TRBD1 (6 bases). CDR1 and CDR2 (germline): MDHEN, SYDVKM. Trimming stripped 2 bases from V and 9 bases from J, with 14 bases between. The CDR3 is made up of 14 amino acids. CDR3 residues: CASSLEGHWGPQHF. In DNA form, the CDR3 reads TGTGCCAGCAGTTTAGAGGGACACTGGGGGCCCCAGCATTTT. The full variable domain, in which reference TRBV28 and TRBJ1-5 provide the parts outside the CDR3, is DVKVTQSSRYLVKRTGEKVFLECVQDMDHENMFWYRQDPGLGLRLIYFSYDVKMKEKGDIPEGYSVSREKKERFSLILESASTNQTSMYLCASSLEGHWGPQHFGDGTRLSIL.

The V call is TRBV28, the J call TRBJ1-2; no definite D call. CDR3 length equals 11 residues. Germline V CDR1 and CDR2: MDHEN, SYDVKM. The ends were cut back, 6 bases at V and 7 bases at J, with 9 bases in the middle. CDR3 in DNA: TGTGCCAGCAGGCAGGAGAGTGGCTACACCTTC. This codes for CASRQESGYTF.

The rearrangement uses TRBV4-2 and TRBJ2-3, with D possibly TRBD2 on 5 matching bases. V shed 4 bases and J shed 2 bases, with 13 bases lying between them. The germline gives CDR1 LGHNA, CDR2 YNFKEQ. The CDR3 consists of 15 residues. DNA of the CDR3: TGTGCCAGCAGCCGGCGGGTCATACACACAGATACGCAGTATTTT. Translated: CASSRRVIHTDTQYF.

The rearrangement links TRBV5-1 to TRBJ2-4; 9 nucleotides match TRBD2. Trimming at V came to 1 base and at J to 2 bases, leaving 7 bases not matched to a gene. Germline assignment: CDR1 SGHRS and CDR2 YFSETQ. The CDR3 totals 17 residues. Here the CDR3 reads CASSLLDLAGTKNIQYF. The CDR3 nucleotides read TGCGCCAGCAGCTTGTTGGATCTAGCGGGAACCAAAAACATTCAGTACTTC.

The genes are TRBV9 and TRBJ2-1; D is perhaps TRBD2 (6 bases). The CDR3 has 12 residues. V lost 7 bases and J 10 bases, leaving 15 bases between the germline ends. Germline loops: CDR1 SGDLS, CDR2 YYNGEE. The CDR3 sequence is CASGPGGSEQFF. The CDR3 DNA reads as TGTGCCAGCGGCCCAGGAGGGTCCGAGCAGTTCTTC.

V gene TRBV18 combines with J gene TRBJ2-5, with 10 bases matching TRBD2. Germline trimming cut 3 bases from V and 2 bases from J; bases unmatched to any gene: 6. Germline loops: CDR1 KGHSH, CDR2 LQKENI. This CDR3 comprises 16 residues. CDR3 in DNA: TGTGCCAGCTCACCGTATGGGACTAGCGCACAAGAGACCCAGTACTTC. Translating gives CASSPYGTSAQETQYF.

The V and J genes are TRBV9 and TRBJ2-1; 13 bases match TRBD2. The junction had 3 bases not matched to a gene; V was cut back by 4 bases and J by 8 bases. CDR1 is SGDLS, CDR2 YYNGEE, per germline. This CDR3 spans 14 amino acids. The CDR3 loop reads CASSRTSGSDEQFF. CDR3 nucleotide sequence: TGTGCCAGCAGCCGGACTAGCGGGAGTGATGAGCAGTTCTTC. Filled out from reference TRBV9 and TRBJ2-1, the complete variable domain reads DSGVTQTPKHLITATGQRVTLRCSPRSGDLSVYWYQQSLDQGLQFLIQYYNGEERAKGNILERFSAQQFPDLHSELNLSSLELGDSALYFCASSRTSGSDEQFFGPGTRLTVL.

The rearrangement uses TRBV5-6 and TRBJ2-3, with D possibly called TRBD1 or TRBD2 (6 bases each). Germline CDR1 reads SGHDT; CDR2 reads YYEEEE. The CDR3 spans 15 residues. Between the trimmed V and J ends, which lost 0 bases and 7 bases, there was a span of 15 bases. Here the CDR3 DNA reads TGTGCCAGCAGCTTGGTGGGTCAGGGGAGGAATACGCAGTATTTT. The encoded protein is CASSLVGQGRNTQYF.

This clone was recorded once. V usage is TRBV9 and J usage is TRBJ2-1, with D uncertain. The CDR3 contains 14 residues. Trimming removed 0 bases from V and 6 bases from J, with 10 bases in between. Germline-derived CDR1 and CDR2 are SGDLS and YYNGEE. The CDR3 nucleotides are TGTGCCAGCAGCGTAGGTGGTACTACCAATGAGCAGTTCTTC. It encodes CASSVGGTTNEQFF. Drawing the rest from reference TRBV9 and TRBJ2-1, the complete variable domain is DSGVTQTPKHLITATGQRVTLRCSPRSGDLSVYWYQQSLDQGLQFLIQYYNGEERAKGNILERFSAQQFPDLHSELNLSSLELGDSALYFCASSVGGTTNEQFFGPGTRLTVL.

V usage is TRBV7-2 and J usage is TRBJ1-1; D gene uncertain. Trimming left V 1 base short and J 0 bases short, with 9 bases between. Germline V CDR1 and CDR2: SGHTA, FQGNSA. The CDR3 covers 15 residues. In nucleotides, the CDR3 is TGTGCCAGCAGCTTAGGAGGGAGGATGAACACTGAAGCTTTCTTT. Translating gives CASSLGGRMNTEAFF.

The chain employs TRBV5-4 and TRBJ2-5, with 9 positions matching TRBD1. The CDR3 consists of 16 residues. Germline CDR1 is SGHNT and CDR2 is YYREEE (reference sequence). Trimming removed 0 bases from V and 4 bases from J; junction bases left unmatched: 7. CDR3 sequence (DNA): TGTGCCAGCAGCTTGGGGGTGTCACAGGGGGCAGAGACCCAGTACTTC. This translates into CASSLGVSQGAETQYF.

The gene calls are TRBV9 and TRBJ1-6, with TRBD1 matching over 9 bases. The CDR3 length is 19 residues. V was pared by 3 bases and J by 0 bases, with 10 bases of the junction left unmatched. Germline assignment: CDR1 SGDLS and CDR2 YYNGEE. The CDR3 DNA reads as TGTGCCAGCAGCGGCACGGACAGGGGCCATAGCTCCTATAATTCACCCCTCCACTTT. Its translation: CASSGTDRGHSSYNSPLHF.

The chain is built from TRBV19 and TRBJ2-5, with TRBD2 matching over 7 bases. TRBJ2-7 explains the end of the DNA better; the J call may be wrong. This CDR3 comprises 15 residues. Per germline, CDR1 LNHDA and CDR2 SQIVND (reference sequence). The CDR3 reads CASMERLASSYEQYF. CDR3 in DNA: TGTGCCAGTATGGAGAGACTAGCAAGCTCCTACGAGCAGTACTTC.

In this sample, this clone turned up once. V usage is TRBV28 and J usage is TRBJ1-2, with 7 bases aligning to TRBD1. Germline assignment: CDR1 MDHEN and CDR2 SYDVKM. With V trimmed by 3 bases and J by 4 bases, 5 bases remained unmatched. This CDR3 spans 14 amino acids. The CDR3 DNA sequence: TGTGCCAGCAGTTTTTCGGACAGGAGCTATGGCTACACCTTC. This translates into CASSFSDRSYGYTF.